What follows describes a single T cell receptor (beta chain). Per the original data handling: Amplification of reference gene primers provided the estimated nucleated cell counts. Clones were read by immunoSEQ multiplex PCR, and TCRdb kept only the in-frame ones, dropping some. V and J calls and clone size are those listed in that table; D and trimming were worked out from the DNA. The table shows roughly 140,000 clones, with around 81% occurring only once. The CDR3 sequence is 14 residues long. V lost 0 bases, J lost 1 base, and 7 bases lay in between. CDR1 SGHRS and CDR2 YFSETQ come from the germline V gene. The sample originates from a study of blood T cell repertoires in COVID-19. About the research overall: Acute and convalescent COVID-19 samples came from the United States, Italy and Spain. T cells, B-cell-depleted T cells, or PBMCs supplied cDNA or gDNA.

This receptor was identified in a human donor in a cohort sampled during active COVID-19. Sequenced: peripheral blood. The V call is TRBV5-1, the J call TRBJ1-1; the D is unclear. The CDR3 reads CASSLAVGNTEAFF. The CDR3 DNA is TGCGCCAGCAGCTTGGCCGTCGGGAACACTGAAGCTTTCTTT.